This TCR beta chain was identified during a study of T-cell memory formation after mild COVID-19. TCRdb re-called the 5' RACE reads through MiXCR, storing one row per CDR3 protein. Of around 340,000 distinct CDR3 sequences detected, approximately 15% appear once; the ten largest clones hold around a fifth. The V gene lost 0 bases and the J gene lost 3 bases, with 9 bases spanning the gap. CDR3 length: 14 residues. The germline gives CDR1 SGDLS, CDR2 YYNGEE. The TCR comes from a man in his late teens or twenties who had mild COVID-19 (a few samples of this study predate the infection). Cell type and time point are not known. The chain links TRBV9 to TRBJ2-5, with D unresolved. What was sequenced was PBMCs or a T cell subset sorted from them (not recorded which). CDR3 nucleotide sequence: TGTGCCAGCAGCGTAGGTCCATTTGAAGAGACCCAGTACTTC. This translates into CASSVGPFEETQYF.